This T cell receptor beta chain was found in a study of CD8+ T cells in alopecia areata. Trimming stripped 4 bases from V and 2 bases from J, with 8 bases between. Per the germline V gene, CDR1 is SNHLY and CDR2 is FYNNEI. The CDR3 spans 13 residues. Reverse transcribed after extraction, RNA yielded cDNA as the sequencing template. Sequencing used immunoSEQ multiplex PCR; TCRdb keeps in-frame clones, though not all of them. The repertoire consists of more than 100,000 clones, with around three fifths occurring once and the leading ten covering 4.5%. Sequencing was performed on CD4+ T cells sorted from blood, taken at week 0. The chain has TRBV2 and TRBJ2-5; perhaps D is TRBD1 or TRBD2 (5 bases each). The clonotype originates from a human donor with alopecia areata. As DNA, the CDR3 is TGTGCCAGCAGTGTGGGACCGCAAGAGACCCAGTACTTC. It yields the protein CASSVGPQETQYF.